This T cell receptor beta chain emerged from a study of cytomegalovirus exposure and HLA in healthy donors. Study observations and caveats: Cytomegalovirus status, reportedly, was diagnosed with high specificity and sensitivity by the classifier.

Trimming stripped 2 bases from V and 7 bases from J, with 11 bases between. This CDR3 region has 14 residues. Germline values: CDR1 MNHEY, CDR2 SVGAGI. About this clone itself: The antigen is not known.

Profiled with immunoSEQ multiplex PCR; TCRdb holds only in-frame clones, not every one. The sample has about 360,000 clones, 75% to 90% seen once. These donors were members of the approximately 110-subject validation cohort, a group separate from the roughly 670-subject first cohort. Sequenced input: PBMCs. The genes are TRBV6-5 and TRBJ1-4, with D tentatively TRBD1 (6 bases). The receptor was derived from a woman younger than 30 in good health and CMV-seronegative. CDR3 protein: CASSYGGAGEKLFF. CDR3 nucleotide sequence: TGTGCCAGCAGTTACGGGGGGGCCGGTGAAAAACTGTTTTTT.